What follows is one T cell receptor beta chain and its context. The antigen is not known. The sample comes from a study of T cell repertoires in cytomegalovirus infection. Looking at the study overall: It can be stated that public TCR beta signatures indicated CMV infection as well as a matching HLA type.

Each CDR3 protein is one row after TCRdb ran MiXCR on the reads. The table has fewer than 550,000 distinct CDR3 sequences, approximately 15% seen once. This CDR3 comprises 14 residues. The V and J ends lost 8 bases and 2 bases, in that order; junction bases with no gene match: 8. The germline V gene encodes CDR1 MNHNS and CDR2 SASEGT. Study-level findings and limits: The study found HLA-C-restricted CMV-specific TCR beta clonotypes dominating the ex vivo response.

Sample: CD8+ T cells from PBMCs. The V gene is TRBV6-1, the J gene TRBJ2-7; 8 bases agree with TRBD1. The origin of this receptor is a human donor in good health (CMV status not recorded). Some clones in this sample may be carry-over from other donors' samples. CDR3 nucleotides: TGTGCCAGCGGATCGGGACAGGAGACCTACGAGCAGTACTTC. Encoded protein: CASGSGQETYEQYF.